This T cell receptor (beta chain) was profiled in a study of regulatory T cells in long-lasting Graves disease. Library construction for TCR beta used iRepertoire HTBI primers and Arm-PCR of CDR3 regions. TCRdb independently ran MiXCR on the multiplex PCR reads; one entry per CDR3 protein. The data show fewer than 400,000 distinct CDR3 sequences, 15% to 20% seen once. The CDR3 totals 19 residues. Trimming stripped 5 bases from V and 0 bases from J, with 20 bases between. In germline, CDR1 is LNHNV, CDR2 YYDKDF (reference sequence). The time point denotes: persistent/refractory GD, antithyroid drugs over 5 years with positive TRAb. The TCR library was made from RNA that had been extracted from PBMCs in TRIzol. This clonotype occurred a few times.

The clonotype originates from a female donor with Graves disease. J is TRBJ2-6 and V is TRBV15, with D tentatively TRBD2 (5 bases). This specimen consisted of peripheral blood mononuclear cells (PBMCs), obtained when the disease was refractory, from a patient treated with antithyroid drugs. This chain's CDR3 is CATSPHRWLGSSGANVLTF. CDR3 DNA sequence: TGTGCCACCAGCCCTCACAGATGGCTTGGGAGCTCTGGGGCCAACGTCCTGACTTTC.